A selection of T cell receptor beta chains follows, all from one sample in a study of PD-1 blockade in classical Hodgkin lymphoma. Profiled with immunoSEQ multiplex PCR; TCRdb holds only in-frame clones, not every one. The sample has 11,000 to 15,000 clones, about four fifths seen once. Sequencing used peripheral blood mononuclear cells (PBMCs), obtained at baseline. Receptor source: a human donor with classical Hodgkin lymphoma. Each CDR3 is given with its conserved first and last residue. The D gene is left open where the match is weak. Not all rows give a size; the values are once, few, many and, for expanded clones, a class.

J: TRBJ2-5
V: TRBV28
D: TRBD1
size: NA
CDR3: CASAKQGAGTQYF
DNA: TGTGCCAGCGCAAAACAGGGGGCAGGGACCCAGTACTTC

J: TRBJ2-7
V: TRBV18
D: NA
size: NA
CDR3: CASSRPRAGSLGEQYF
DNA: TGTGCCAGCTCACGACCTCGGGCTGGGTCGCTCGGAGAGCAGTACTTC

J: TRBJ1-1
V: TRBV28
D: NA
size: NA
CDR3: CASSLGSRATEAFF
DNA: TGTGCCAGCAGTTTGGGGAGTAGGGCCACTGAAGCTTTCTTT

J: TRBJ1-1
V: TRBV7-3
D: TRBD1
size: NA
CDR3: CASSPQGARGTEAFF
DNA: TGTGCCAGCAGCCCGCAGGGGGCGCGGGGCACTGAAGCTTTCTTT

J: TRBJ1-1
V: TRBV4-1
D: NA
size: NA
CDR3: CASSVTDMNTEAFF
DNA: TGCGCCAGCAGCGTTACTGACATGAACACTGAAGCTTTCTTT

J: TRBJ2-7
V: TRBV6-6
D: TRBD1
size: NA
CDR3: CASTRAQGAKQYF
DNA: TGTGCCAGCACTCGCGCCCAGGGGGCAAAGCAGTACTTC

J: TRBJ2-2
V: TRBV5-8
D: NA
size: NA
CDR3: CASSLTGWGTGELFF
DNA: TGTGCCAGCAGCTTGACAGGGTGGGGGACCGGGGAGCTGTTTTTT

J: TRBJ2-2
V: TRBV19
D: NA
size: once
CDR3: CASSFGFHQNTGELFF
DNA: TGTGCCAGTAGTTTTGGCTTCCACCAGAACACCGGGGAGCTGTTTTTT

J: TRBJ2-1
V: TRBV14
D: NA
size: NA
CDR3: CASSQDWATWDNEQFF
DNA: TGTGCCAGCAGCCAAGATTGGGCCACATGGGACAATGAGCAGTTCTTC

J: TRBJ1-1
V: TRBV7-8
D: TRBD1
size: NA
CDR3: CASSLEDRGLPEAFF
DNA: TGTGCCAGCAGCTTGGAAGACAGGGGGCTCCCTGAAGCTTTCTTT

J: TRBJ2-7
V: TRBV6-6
D: NA
size: few
CDR3: CASSYSYRSYEQYF
DNA: TGTGCCAGCAGTTACTCGTACAGATCCTACGAGCAGTACTTC

J: TRBJ1-1
V: TRBV5-6
D: NA
size: NA
CDR3: CASSLGRWNTEAFF
DNA: TGTGCCAGCAGTTTGGGACGTTGGAACACTGAAGCTTTCTTT

J: TRBJ1-5
V: TRBV6-9
D: NA
size: NA
CDR3: CASSLGTGQPQHF
DNA: TGTGCCAGCAGTCTTGGGACGGGGCAGCCCCAGCATTTT

J: TRBJ2-2
V: TRBV5-6
D: NA
size: NA
CDR3: CASTTRNTGELFF
DNA: TGTGCCAGCACTACCCGGAACACCGGGGAGCTGTTTTTT

J: TRBJ2-1
V: TRBV6-5
D: TRBD2
size: NA
CDR3: CASRGLSGGANEQFF
DNA: TGTGCCAGCAGGGGACTAAGCGGGGGGGCAAATGAGCAGTTCTTC

J: TRBJ1-2
V: TRBV6-5
D: TRBD1
size: NA
CDR3: CASSYSIAGGYGYTF
DNA: TGTGCCAGCAGTTACTCGATTGCAGGGGGCTATGGCTACACCTTC

J: TRBJ2-3
V: TRBV5-1
D: TRBD1
size: NA
CDR3: CASSLVIGTGVPDTQYF
DNA: TGCGCCAGCAGCTTGGTAATTGGGACAGGGGTCCCAGATACGCAGTATTTT

J: TRBJ1-2
V: TRBV12-5
D: TRBD1
size: NA
CDR3: CASGLVWGTGTANYGYTF
DNA: TGTGCTAGTGGTTTGGTATGGGGAACCGGGACAGCTAACTATGGCTACACCTTC

J: TRBJ1-1
V: TRBV19
D: NA
size: once
CDR3: CASVDRQNTEAFF
DNA: TGTGCCAGTGTGGACAGACAGAACACTGAAGCTTTCTTT

J: TRBJ1-2
V: TRBV4-1
D: NA
size: NA
CDR3: CASAGVGTAVGYTF
DNA: TGCGCCAGCGCGGGGGTCGGGACGGCCGTGGGCTACACCTTC

J: TRBJ2-7
V: TRBV2
D: NA
size: once
CDR3: CASRQSGGQHYEQYF
DNA: TGTGCCAGCAGGCAAAGTGGGGGACAACACTACGAGCAGTACTTC

J: TRBJ2-1
V: TRBV5-4
D: NA
size: NA
CDR3: CASSRDSNEQFF
DNA: TGTGCCAGCAGCAGAGACAGTAATGAGCAGTTCTTC

J: TRBJ2-7
V: TRBV4-3
D: TRBD2
size: NA
CDR3: CASSLKATGLAGGPSSYEQYF
DNA: TGCGCCAGCAGCCTAAAGGCAACTGGACTAGCGGGGGGACCCAGCTCCTACGAGCAGTACTTC

J: TRBJ1-1
V: TRBV5-1
D: NA
size: NA
CDR3: CASSLAGFRGYTEAFF
DNA: TGCGCCAGCAGCTTGGCAGGGTTCCGGGGGTACACTGAAGCTTTCTTT

J: TRBJ1-2
V: TRBV29-1
D: TRBD1
size: NA
CDR3: CSVTRGLGKIDGYTF
DNA: TGCAGCGTAACTAGGGGGCTTGGAAAGATTGATGGCTACACCTTC

J: TRBJ1-5
V: TRBV15
D: NA
size: NA
CDR3: CATSGGGQGGPPQHF
DNA: TGTGCCACCAGCGGGGGTGGGCAGGGTGGACCGCCCCAGCATTTT